Below are 14 T cell receptor beta chains sequenced from a single sample in a study of T cells in Graves' hyperthyroidism and ophthalmopathy. RNA transcripts served as the template for amplifying TCR beta CDR3 regions. The primer set for the first-round RT-PCR of the TCR CDR3 was HTBI. TCRdb re-called the multiplex PCR reads with MiXCR, one entry per CDR3 protein. The data show fewer than 650,000 distinct CDR3 sequences, with approximately 15% seen just once and less than 6% held by the top ten. Material for sequencing was blood. Receptors originate from a woman in her 30s with Graves' hyperthyroidism that later progressed to Graves' ophthalmopathy.

The CDR3, as DNA: TGTGCCAGCAGCCAAAGGCAGGGTGGAGAGACCCAGTACTTC. Its protein is CASSQRQGGETQYF. The chain recombines TRBV14 with TRBJ2-5, with D possibly matching TRBD1 (5 bases). Germline lookup yields CDR1 SGHDN and CDR2 FVKESK. Trimming took off 2 bases at V and 4 bases at J, with 11 bases between the two ends. The CDR3 spans 14 residues. Complete variable domain (other parts from reference TRBV14 and TRBJ2-5): EAGVTQFPSHSVIEKGQTVTLRCDPISGHDNLYWYRRVMGKEIKFLLHFVKESKQDESGMPNNRFLAERTGGTYSTLKVQPAELEDSGVYFCASSQRQGGETQYFGPGTRLLVL.

J is TRBJ2-5 and V is TRBV18; 8 bases are a match to TRBD1. The junction had 12 bases not matched to a gene; V was cut back by 8 bases and J by 4 bases. The CDR3 length is 15 residues. From germline, CDR1 is KGHSH and CDR2 LQKENI. CDR3 protein: CASGLRTGLGETQYF. The DNA of the CDR3 is TGTGCCAGCGGGCTCCGGACAGGGCTTGGAGAGACCCAGTACTTC.

At least ten counts were recorded for this clonotype. The chain is built from TRBV20-1 and TRBJ2-1, with D unresolved. CDR1 and CDR2 from the germline V gene are DFQATT and SNEGSKA (reference sequence). This CDR3 comprises 12 residues. Trimming took off 3 bases at V and 9 bases at J, with 12 bases between the two ends. The CDR3 reads CSASLTTGEQFF. For the CDR3, the DNA is TGCAGTGCTAGCCTCACTACGGGTGAGCAGTTCTTC.

CDR3 DNA sequence: TGTGCCAGCTCACCACCGAGGACAGACACTGAAGCTTTCTTT. Translating it yields CASSPPRTDTEAFF. This chain links TRBV18 with TRBJ1-1; a possible D gene is TRBD1 (6 bases). The CDR3 is 14 amino acids. Trimming stripped 0 bases from V and 3 bases from J, with 8 bases between. Per germline, CDR1 KGHSH and CDR2 LQKENI.

This clonotype was counted at least ten times. The V and J genes are TRBV7-9 and TRBJ2-2, with 12 bases lining up with TRBD2. Germline loops: CDR1 SEHNR, CDR2 FQNEAQ (reference sequence). The J segment lost 0 bases and the V segment lost 9 bases, leaving 8 bases of the junction unmatched. CDR3 length equals 17 residues. CDR3 amino acids: CASWGTSGLANTGELFF. The CDR3 region has the DNA TGTGCCAGTTGGGGGACTAGCGGGCTCGCGAACACCGGGGAGCTGTTTTTT. Together with reference TRBV7-9 and TRBJ2-2, the CDR3 gives the full variable domain: DTGVSQNPRHKITKRGQNVTFRCDPISEHNRLYWYRQTLGQGPEFLTYFQNEAQLEKSRLLSDRFSAERPKGSFSTLEIQRTEQGDSAMYLCASWGTSGLANTGELFFGEGSRLTVL.

This clonotype was picked up many times. V and J are TRBV7-9 and TRBJ2-3; D perhaps matches TRBD2 (6 bases). Germline CDR1 reads SEHNR; CDR2 reads FQNEAQ (reference sequence). Deletions cut 2 bases from V and 5 bases from J, with 14 bases between. The CDR3 loop spans 15 amino acids. The CDR3 DNA is TGTGCCAGCAGCTTACTAGCGAAAAGGGGAGATACGCAGTATTTT. Translated: CASSLLAKRGDTQYF.

This clonotype came up many times. The rearrangement links TRBV12-3 or TRBV12-4 to TRBJ1-5; unclear D gene. This CDR3 comprises 16 residues. The germline V and J ends were trimmed by 2 bases and 3 bases, with 14 bases remaining between them. CDR3 loop: CASSLSLRLDNQPQHF. CDR3 bases: TGTGCCAGCAGTTTAAGTCTCCGACTAGACAATCAGCCCCAGCATTTT.

V usage is TRBV7-6 and J usage is TRBJ1-3; 7 bases fit TRBD1. This CDR3 has 17 amino acids. CDR1 and CDR2 from the germline V gene are SGHVS and FNYEAQ. V dropped 5 bases and J dropped 0; count of bases not matched to a gene: 10. This CDR3 is CASSRGWDRLSGNTIYF. Here the CDR3 DNA reads TGTGCCAGCAGCCGCGGGTGGGACAGACTCTCTGGAAACACCATATATTTT.

On this clonotype: The junction departs from germline at one end; a sequencing error may be responsible. The V call is TRBV19, the J call TRBJ1-1, with D hard to call. Germline loops: CDR1 LNHDA, CDR2 SQIVND (reference sequence). This CDR3 comprises 12 residues. The CDR3 region has the DNA TGTGCCAGTAGCCTATCGAACGCTGAAGCTTTCTTT. It is translated as CASSLSNAEAFF.

To note about this clonotype: Because the CDR3 is missing its conserved closing phenylalanine or tryptophan, this is likely a read error. The chain recombines TRBV9 with TRBJ2-5; 8 bases match TRBD1. The ends lost 4 bases at V and 2 bases at J; junction bases unmatched: 4. The CDR3 runs 14 residues. Germline-derived CDR1 and CDR2 are SGDLS and YYNGEE. CDR3 bases: TGTGCCAGCAGCCGAGGGACAGGACAAGAGACCCAGTACCTC. It yields the protein CASSRGTGQETQYL.

This chain joins TRBV25-1 and TRBJ1-5; D is possibly TRBD1 (6 bases). Germline lookup yields CDR1 MGHDK and CDR2 SYGVNS. The CDR3 runs to 15 residues. V was cut by 2 bases and J by 9 bases, with 17 bases left in between. CDR3 residues: CASSEGGHLGSPQHF. CDR3 sequence (DNA): TGTGCCAGCAGTGAAGGGGGACACCTTGGGTCGCCCCAGCATTTT.

In nucleotides, the CDR3 is TGTGCCAGCAGTGATCCCAGGGGAGGTTTAGATACGCAGTATTTT. Translated: CASSDPRGGLDTQYF. The chain recombines TRBV6-1 with TRBJ2-3; possibly TRBD1 or TRBD2 for D (6 bases each). Germline lookup yields CDR1 MNHNS and CDR2 SASEGT. Trimming took off 3 bases at V and 5 bases at J, with 15 bases between the two ends. CDR3 size: 15 residues.

The rearrangement joins TRBV10-3 to TRBJ2-2, with a tentative D call TRBD2 (6 bases). CDR1 is ENHRY and CDR2 is SYGVKD in the germline V gene. This CDR3 comprises 14 residues. Between the trimmed V and J ends, which lost 10 bases and 4 bases, there was a span of 16 bases. The CDR3 DNA is TGTGCCACGATCGCTAGCGTTGGCACCGGGGAGCTGTTTTTT. This encodes CATIASVGTGELFF.

This clonotype was seen many times. The V gene is TRBV11-1, the J gene TRBJ2-7, with TRBD2 identical over 7 bases. Trimming cost V 5 bases and J 2 bases; bases outside gene matches: 9. The CDR3 sequence is 15 residues long. Per the germline V gene, CDR1 is SGHAT and CDR2 is FQDESV (reference sequence). CDR3 in amino acids: CASSLRLAGAYEQYF. Here the CDR3 DNA reads TGTGCCAGCAGCCTCCGGTTGGCGGGAGCCTACGAGCAGTACTTC. The complete variable domain, with remaining parts taken from reference TRBV11-1 and TRBJ2-7, reads EAEVAQSPRYKITEKSQAVAFWCDPISGHATLYWYRQILGQGPELLVQFQDESVVDDSQLPKDRFSAERLKGVDSTLKIQPAELGDSAMYLCASSLRLAGAYEQYFGPGTRLTVT.